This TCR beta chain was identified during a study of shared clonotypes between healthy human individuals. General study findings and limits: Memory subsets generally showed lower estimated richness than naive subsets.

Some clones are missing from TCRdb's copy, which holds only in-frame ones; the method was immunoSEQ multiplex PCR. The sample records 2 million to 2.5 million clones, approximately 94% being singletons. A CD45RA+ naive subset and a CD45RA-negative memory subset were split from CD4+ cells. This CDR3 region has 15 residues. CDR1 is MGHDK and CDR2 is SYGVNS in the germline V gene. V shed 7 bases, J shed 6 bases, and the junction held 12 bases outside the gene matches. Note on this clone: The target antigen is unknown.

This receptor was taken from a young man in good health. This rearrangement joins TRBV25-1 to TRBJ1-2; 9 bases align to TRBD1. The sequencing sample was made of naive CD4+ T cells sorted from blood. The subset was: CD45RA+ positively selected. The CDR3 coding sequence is TGTGCCAGCACCACCTCAACGACAGGGGGTCATGGCTACACCTTC. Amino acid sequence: CASTTSTTGGHGYTF.